These 12 T cell receptor beta chains were sequenced from one sample in a study of shared clonotypes between healthy human individuals. Clones were sequenced by immunoSEQ multiplex PCR, and TCRdb holds only the in-frame ones, with some missing. Of more than 550,000 clones in the sample, less than 95% were seen once. The sample consisted of memory CD8+ T cells from PBMCs. The sample's subset: CD45RO+ cells pooled with CCR7-negative TemRA cells. Receptor source: a man between 18 and 35 years old in good health. Some clones in this sample may be carry-over from other donors' samples.

Regarding this clone: In the same sample, other DNA sequences code for this CDR3. This chain joins TRBV27 and TRBJ1-5; TRBD1 matches at 7 bases. The CDR3 contains 13 residues. Germline CDR1 reads MNHEY; CDR2 reads SMNVEV (reference sequence). V was clipped by 9 bases and J by 4 bases; unmatched bases: 6. The CDR3 nucleotides read TGTGCCAGTTCCGGGACAGAAAATCAGCCCCAGCATTTT. Translated: CASSGTENQPQHF.

The chain employs TRBV9 and TRBJ1-1; 8 nucleotides align to TRBD1. Germline V CDR1 and CDR2: SGDLS, YYNGEE. With 4 bases clipped from V and 5 bases from J, the junction kept 13 bases outside the gene matches. The CDR3 contains 16 residues. CDR3 DNA: TGTGCCAGCAGCCCCTCTGGGGACAGGATGATGACTGAAGCTTTCTTT. This codes for CASSPSGDRMMTEAFF.

The chain carries TRBV6-6 and TRBJ1-5; D gene unclear. Germline lookup yields CDR1 MNHNY and CDR2 SVGAGI (reference sequence). This CDR3 has 15 residues. V was clipped by 6 bases and J by 0 bases, with 12 bases between them. The chain's CDR3 is CASRDSGNSNQPQHF. CDR3 sequence (DNA): TGTGCCAGCAGGGACTCCGGGAATAGCAATCAGCCCCAGCATTTT.

On this clone itself: In the same sample, other DNA sequences code for this CDR3. The CDR3 DNA reads TGTGCCATCAGGACGGATTATGGCTACACCTTC. It yields the protein CAIRTDYGYTF. The rearrangement joins TRBV10-3 to TRBJ1-2; the D is unclear. In germline, CDR1 is ENHRY, CDR2 SYGVKD. With 6 bases removed from V and 5 bases from J, the gap between germline ends came to 7 bases. The CDR3 has 11 residues.

The rearrangement links TRBV6-1 to TRBJ1-3; D may be TRBD1 (5 bases). CDR3 size: 15 residues. Trimming shortened V by 5 bases and J by 0 bases, and 11 bases separated the two germline ends. CDR1 MNHNS and CDR2 SASEGT come from the germline V gene. CDR3 nucleotides: TGTGCCAGCAGTCTTGGGGCCTACTCTGGAAACACCATATATTTT. Protein: CASSLGAYSGNTIYF.

The J gene is TRBJ2-5, the V gene TRBV28; 9 nucleotides line up with TRBD2. V trimming: 6 bases; J trimming: 3 bases; junction bases outside the gene matches: 5. Germline CDR1 is MDHEN and CDR2 is SYDVKM. The CDR3 totals 14 residues. The CDR3 here is CASSSLAGKETQYF. CDR3 bases: TGTGCCAGCAGCTCACTAGCGGGCAAAGAGACCCAGTACTTC.

The rearrangement joins TRBV7-2 to TRBJ2-3; 8 bases fit TRBD2. The V gene end was trimmed by 5 bases and the J gene end by 2 bases; junction bases not matched to a gene: 9. Germline V gene data show CDR1 as SGHTA and CDR2 as FQGNSA. The CDR3 has 16 residues. Here the CDR3 reads CASSPLGLALTDTQYF. The CDR3 DNA follows: TGTGCCAGCAGCCCCCTAGGACTAGCCCTCACAGATACGCAGTATTTT.

This chain links TRBV25-1 with TRBJ1-1; a weak D match, TRBD1 (5 bases). CDR3 length: 15 amino acids. Trimming stripped 5 bases from V and 5 bases from J, with 18 bases between. The germline CDR1 and CDR2 sequences are MGHDK and SYGVNS. CDR3 nucleotide sequence: TGTGCCAGCAGTACCAGAGAGGAGGGGATGACTGAAGCTTTCTTT. It encodes CASSTREEGMTEAFF.

J is TRBJ1-1 and V is TRBV4-2, with a weak D call TRBD1 (6 bases). Trimming took off 4 bases at V and 5 bases at J, with 11 bases between the two ends. This CDR3 has 13 amino acids. Germline values: CDR1 LGHNA, CDR2 YNFKEQ. CDR3 coding DNA: TGTGCCAGCAGCCTAGGGGGGTTAACTGAAGCTTTCTTT. Amino acid sequence: CASSLGGLTEAFF.

This clone was counted once. The chain combines TRBV5-4 with TRBJ1-2; a weak D match, TRBD1 (6 bases). The germline V and J ends were trimmed by 1 base and 3 bases, with 13 bases remaining between them. This CDR3 has 15 amino acids. Germline lookup yields CDR1 SGHNT and CDR2 YYREEE (reference sequence). CDR3 DNA: TGTGCCAGCAGCTTGCGGGGGGCGTTATACTATGGCTACACCTTC. Translating gives CASSLRGALYYGYTF.

The V call is TRBV28, the J call TRBJ1-5; D gene unclear. V was trimmed by 2 bases and J by 0 bases, leaving 8 bases between them. The CDR3 contains 15 residues. Per the germline V gene, CDR1 is MDHEN and CDR2 is SYDVKM. The CDR3 DNA sequence: TGTGCCAGCAGTTTACCTACGTATAGCAATCAGCCCCAGCATTTT. Translation: CASSLPTYSNQPQHF.

This chain links TRBV19 with TRBJ2-7, with a possible D match to TRBD2 (5 bases). Germline-derived CDR1 and CDR2 are LNHDA and SQIVND (reference sequence). With 2 bases removed from V and 1 base from J, the gap between germline ends came to 18 bases. CDR3 length: 17 residues. The CDR3 spells CASSISGRGVRSYEQYF. The CDR3 DNA follows: TGTGCCAGTAGTATATCGGGAAGAGGCGTTCGATCCTACGAGCAGTACTTC.